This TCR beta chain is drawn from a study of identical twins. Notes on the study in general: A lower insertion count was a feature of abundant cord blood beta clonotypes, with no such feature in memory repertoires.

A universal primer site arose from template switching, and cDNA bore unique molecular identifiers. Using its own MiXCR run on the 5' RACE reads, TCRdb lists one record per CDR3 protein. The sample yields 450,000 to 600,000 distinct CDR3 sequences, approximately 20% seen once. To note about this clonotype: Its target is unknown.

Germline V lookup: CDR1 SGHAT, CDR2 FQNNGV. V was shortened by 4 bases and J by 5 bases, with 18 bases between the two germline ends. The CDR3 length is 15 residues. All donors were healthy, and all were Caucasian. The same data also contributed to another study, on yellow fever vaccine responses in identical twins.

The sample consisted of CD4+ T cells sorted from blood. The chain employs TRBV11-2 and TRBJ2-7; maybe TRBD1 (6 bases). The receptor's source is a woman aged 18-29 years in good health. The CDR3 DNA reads TGTGCCAGCAGCTCCCTTAGGGGGAGTAAGAACGAGCAGTACTTC. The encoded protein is CASSSLRGSKNEQYF.